One sample yielded the 13 T cell receptor beta chains listed below, sequenced in a study of cytotoxic CD8 clonotypes in ibrutinib-treated CLL. Repertoires were generated with immunoSEQ multiplex PCR, while TCRdb's copy carries only in-frame clones and drops some. The table records about 200,000 clones, roughly three quarters of them present only once. Sample: PBMCs, taken after 12 months of ibrutinib treatment. The receptors were gathered from a human donor with chronic lymphocytic leukemia.

The chain joins TRBV6-6 to TRBJ2-5; tentative D call: TRBD2 (6 bases). CDR3 length: 16 residues. V was trimmed by 5 bases and J by 1 base, leaving 17 bases between them. The germline V gene has CDR1 MNHNY and CDR2 SVGAGI (reference sequence). The CDR3 here is CASSHIGGTVQETQYF. In DNA form, the CDR3 reads TGTGCCAGCAGTCATATAGGCGGGACGGTCCAAGAGACCCAGTACTTC.

The rearrangement uses TRBV4-1 and TRBJ1-2; D possibly corresponds to TRBD1 (5 bases). The V end was cut by 3 bases, the J end by 2 bases, with 25 bases between. CDR3 length: 19 residues. Germline assignment: CDR1 MGHRA and CDR2 YSYEKL. The CDR3 DNA is TGCGCCAGCAGCCACAATTTGGGTATCGTCAGGGTACCAAACTATGGCTACACCTTC. Protein sequence: CASSHNLGIVRVPNYGYTF.

A few counts support this clone. This sequence joins TRBV6-1 and TRBJ1-1; D unresolved. The CDR3 totals 12 residues. V gave up 6 bases and J gave up 5 bases, with 10 bases separating them. The germline CDR1 and CDR2 sequences are MNHNS and SASEGT. The CDR3 sequence: CASSLWETEAFF. Written as DNA, the CDR3 is TGTGCCAGCAGCCTCTGGGAAACTGAAGCTTTCTTT.

This clone has more than one count but fewer than ten. The chain has TRBV5-1 and TRBJ2-2; 10 nucleotides agree with TRBD1. This CDR3 spans 17 amino acids. The V segment lost 10 bases and the J segment 1 base; nucleotides outside the gene matches: 13. Per germline, CDR1 SGHRS and CDR2 YFSETQ. CDR3 bases: TGCGCCGCCCCACCGAGGGACAGGGGCATGAACACCGGGGAGCTGTTTTTT. This sequence encodes CAAPPRDRGMNTGELFF.

This clone was detected ten times or more. The chain employs TRBV19 and TRBJ1-1; D is undetermined. The germline gives CDR1 LNHDA, CDR2 SQIVND (reference sequence). The V end lost 7 bases, the J end lost 5 bases, and 11 bases lay between the germline ends. This CDR3 contains 12 residues. The CDR3 nucleotides are TGTGCCAGTACCCTCCACGGAACTGAAGCTTTCTTT. Its translation is CASTLHGTEAFF.

The chain joins TRBV2 to TRBJ2-7; D gene unclear. The V gene lost 6 bases and the J gene lost 3 bases, with 9 bases spanning the gap. The germline V gene encodes CDR1 SNHLY and CDR2 FYNNEI. CDR3 length: 12 residues. CDR3 in DNA: TGTGCCAGCAGACCAGTCCTCTACGAGCAGTACTTC. It translates to CASRPVLYEQYF. Together with reference TRBV2 and TRBJ2-7, the CDR3 gives the full variable domain: EPEVTQTPSHQVTQMGQEVILRCVPISNHLYFYWYRQILGQKVEFLVSFYNNEISEKSEIFDDQFSVERPDGSNFTLKIRSTKLEDSAMYFCASRPVLYEQYFGPGTRLTVT.

The chain couples TRBV10-3 to TRBJ2-3, with a weak D call TRBD2 (5 bases). Germline loops: CDR1 ENHRY, CDR2 SYGVKD. CDR3 size: 14 residues. V dropped 8 bases and J dropped 2 bases, with 14 bases sitting between them. Here the CDR3 reads CAIADSAFTDTQYF. The CDR3 DNA follows: TGTGCCATCGCGGATAGCGCCTTCACAGATACGCAGTATTTT.

V and J are TRBV6-1 and TRBJ2-5; D gene unclear. The V end was cut by 4 bases, the J end by 8 bases, with 17 bases between. Germline CDR1 reads MNHNS; CDR2 reads SASEGT. The CDR3 consists of 14 residues. CDR3 protein: CASSARTSSGTQYF. DNA for the CDR3: TGTGCCAGCAGTGCACGGACCTCTTCGGGTACCCAGTACTTC.

This clone turned up a few times. This chain links TRBV27 with TRBJ2-7; D ambiguous. This CDR3 contains 14 residues. The germline V and J ends were trimmed by 5 bases and 0 bases, with 11 bases remaining between them. Germline V gives CDR1 MNHEY, CDR2 SMNVEV (reference sequence). The CDR3 is CASSGQLASYEQYF. CDR3 nucleotide sequence: TGTGCCAGCAGTGGGCAGTTAGCCTCCTACGAGCAGTACTTC.

This chain connects TRBV28 to TRBJ2-5; 9 nucleotides align to TRBD2. The CDR3 has 17 amino acids. Trimming cost V 4 bases and J 3 bases; bases outside gene matches: 12. Germline V gives CDR1 MDHEN, CDR2 SYDVKM. The CDR3 loop is CASSSPPREGVKETQYF. In DNA, the CDR3 is TGTGCCAGCAGTTCACCTCCGCGGGAGGGAGTGAAAGAGACCCAGTACTTC.

The gene calls are TRBV6-5 and TRBJ2-5; no reliable D call. CDR3 length: 15 amino acids. The germline CDR1 and CDR2 sequences are MNHEY and SVGAGI. Trimming left V 4 bases short and J 5 bases short, with 17 bases between. CDR3 amino acids: CASSFSGHNGETQYF. CDR3 bases: TGTGCCAGCAGTTTTTCGGGCCACAACGGGGAGACCCAGTACTTC.

About this clone itself: Other DNA sequences in the same sample also yield this CDR3. The chain couples TRBV18 to TRBJ2-7, with 7 bases identical to TRBD1. In germline, CDR1 is KGHSH, CDR2 LQKENI. This CDR3 spans 14 amino acids. Trimming cost V 3 bases and J 1 base; bases outside gene matches: 3. CDR3 coding DNA: TGTGCCAGCTCACCCGGGACAGCATCCTACGAGCAGTACTTC. Translating it yields CASSPGTASYEQYF.

The genes are TRBV19 and TRBJ1-5; the D gene is possibly TRBD1 (5 bases). The CDR3 runs to 12 residues. Germline values: CDR1 LNHDA, CDR2 SQIVND (reference sequence). The germline V and J ends were trimmed by 9 bases and 6 bases, with 12 bases remaining between them. CDR3: CASQGKSQPQHF. The CDR3 nucleotides are TGTGCCAGCCAGGGTAAGAGTCAGCCCCAGCATTTT.